This paragraph covers one TCR beta chain sequence. Under the authors' procedure: Estimation of nucleated cell counts relied on the amplification of reference gene primers. TCRdb keeps only in-frame clones here, not all; method: immunoSEQ multiplex PCR. The V and J calls and clone size come from that table; D and trimming were worked out from the DNA. The sample includes around 400,000 clones, nearly 90% of them seen just once. These data originate in a study of blood T cell repertoires in COVID-19. J lost 2 bases, V lost 2 bases, and 9 bases had no gene match. CDR3 length: 16 amino acids. CDR1 and CDR2 from the germline V gene are SGHVS and FQNEAQ.

This sequence was found in a woman aged 30 to 39 who had recovered from COVID-19. V is TRBV7-8 and J is TRBJ2-7, with 7 bases fitting TRBD1. Sample: PBMCs or T cells enriched from blood (not recorded which). CDR3 sequence reads: CASSLLIRDSTYEQYF. The CDR3, as DNA: TGTGCCAGCAGCTTATTGATTCGGGACAGCACCTACGAGCAGTACTTC.